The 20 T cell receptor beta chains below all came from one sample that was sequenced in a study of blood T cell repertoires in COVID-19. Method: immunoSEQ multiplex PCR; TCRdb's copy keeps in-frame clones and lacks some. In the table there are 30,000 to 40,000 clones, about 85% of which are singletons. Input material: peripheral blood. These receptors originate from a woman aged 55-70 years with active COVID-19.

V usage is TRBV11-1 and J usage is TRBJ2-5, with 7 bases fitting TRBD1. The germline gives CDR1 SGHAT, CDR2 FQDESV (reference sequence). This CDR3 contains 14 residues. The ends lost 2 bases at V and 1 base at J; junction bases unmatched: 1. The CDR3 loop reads CASSLTGVQETQYF. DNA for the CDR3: TGTGCCAGCAGCTTAACAGGGGTCCAAGAGACCCAGTACTTC. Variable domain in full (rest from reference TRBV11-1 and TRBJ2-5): EAEVAQSPRYKITEKSQAVAFWCDPISGHATLYWYRQILGQGPELLVQFQDESVVDDSQLPKDRFSAERLKGVDSTLKIQPAELGDSAMYLCASSLTGVQETQYFGPGTRLLVL.

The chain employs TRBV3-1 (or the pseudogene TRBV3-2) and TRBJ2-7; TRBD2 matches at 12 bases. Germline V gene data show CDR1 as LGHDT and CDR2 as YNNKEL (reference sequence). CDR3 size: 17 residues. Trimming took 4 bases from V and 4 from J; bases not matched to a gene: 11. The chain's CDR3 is CASSPLAGGPMSYEQYF. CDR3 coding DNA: TGTGCCAGCAGCCCGCTAGCGGGGGGGCCTATGTCGTACGAGCAGTACTTC.

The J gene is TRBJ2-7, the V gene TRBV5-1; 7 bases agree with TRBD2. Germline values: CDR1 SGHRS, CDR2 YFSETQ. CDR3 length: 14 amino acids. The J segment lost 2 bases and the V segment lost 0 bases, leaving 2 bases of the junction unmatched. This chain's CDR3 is CASSLGGRAYEQYF. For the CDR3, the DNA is TGCGCCAGCAGCTTGGGTGGGAGGGCCTACGAGCAGTACTTC.

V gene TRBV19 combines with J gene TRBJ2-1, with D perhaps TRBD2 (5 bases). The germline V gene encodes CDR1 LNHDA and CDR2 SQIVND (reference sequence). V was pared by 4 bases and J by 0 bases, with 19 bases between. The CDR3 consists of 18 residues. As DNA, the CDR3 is TGTGCCAGTAGTAGAATATCCTCCCCGGGGAGCTCCTACAATGAGCAGTTCTTC. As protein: CASSRISSPGSSYNEQFF.

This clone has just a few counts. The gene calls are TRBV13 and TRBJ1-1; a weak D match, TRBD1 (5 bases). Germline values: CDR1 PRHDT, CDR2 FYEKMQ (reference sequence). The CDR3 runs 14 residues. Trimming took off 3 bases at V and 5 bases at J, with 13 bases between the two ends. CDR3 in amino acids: CASSFQGRSTEAFF. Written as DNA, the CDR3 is TGTGCCAGCAGCTTTCAGGGAAGGTCGACTGAAGCTTTCTTT.

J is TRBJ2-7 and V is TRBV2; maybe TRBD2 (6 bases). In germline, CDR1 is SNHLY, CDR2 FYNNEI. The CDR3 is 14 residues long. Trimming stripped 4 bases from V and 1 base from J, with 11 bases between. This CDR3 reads CASSVLAKSYEQYF. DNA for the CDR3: TGTGCCAGCAGTGTCCTAGCGAAGTCCTACGAGCAGTACTTC. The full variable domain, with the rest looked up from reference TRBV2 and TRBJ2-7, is EPEVTQTPSHQVTQMGQEVILRCVPISNHLYFYWYRQILGQKVEFLVSFYNNEISEKSEIFDDQFSVERPDGSNFTLKIRSTKLEDSAMYFCASSVLAKSYEQYFGPGTRLTVT.

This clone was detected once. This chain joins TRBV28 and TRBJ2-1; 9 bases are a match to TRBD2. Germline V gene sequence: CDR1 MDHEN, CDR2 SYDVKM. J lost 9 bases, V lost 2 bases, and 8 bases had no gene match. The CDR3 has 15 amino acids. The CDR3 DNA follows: TGTGCCAGCAGTTTAGCGGGAGGGCCTTACGGTGAGCAGTTCTTC. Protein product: CASSLAGGPYGEQFF.

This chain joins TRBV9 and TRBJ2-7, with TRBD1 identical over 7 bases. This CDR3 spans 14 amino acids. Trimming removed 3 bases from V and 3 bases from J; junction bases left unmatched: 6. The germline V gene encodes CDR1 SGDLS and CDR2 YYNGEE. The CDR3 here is CASSGTGGRYEQYF. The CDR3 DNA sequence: TGTGCCAGCAGCGGGACAGGTGGGCGCTACGAGCAGTACTTC.

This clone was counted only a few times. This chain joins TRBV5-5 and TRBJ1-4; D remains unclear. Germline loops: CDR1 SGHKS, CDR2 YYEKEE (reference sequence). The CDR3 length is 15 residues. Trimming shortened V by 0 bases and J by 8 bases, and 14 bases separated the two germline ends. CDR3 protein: CASSLARGPGEKLFF. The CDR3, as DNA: TGTGCCAGCAGCTTGGCCCGAGGGCCGGGGGAAAAACTGTTTTTT.

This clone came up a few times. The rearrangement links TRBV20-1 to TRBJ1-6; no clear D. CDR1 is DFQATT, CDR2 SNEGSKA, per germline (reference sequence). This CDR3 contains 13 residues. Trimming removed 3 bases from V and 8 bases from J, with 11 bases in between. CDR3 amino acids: CSASNPPDSPLHF. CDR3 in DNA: TGCAGTGCTAGTAATCCCCCCGATTCACCCCTCCACTTT.

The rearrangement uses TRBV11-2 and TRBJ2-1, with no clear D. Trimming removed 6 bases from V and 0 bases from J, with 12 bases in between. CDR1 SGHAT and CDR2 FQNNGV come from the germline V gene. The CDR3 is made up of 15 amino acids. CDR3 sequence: CASRPPRSSYNEQFF. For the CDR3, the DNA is TGTGCCAGCAGGCCCCCCCGGAGCTCCTACAATGAGCAGTTCTTC.

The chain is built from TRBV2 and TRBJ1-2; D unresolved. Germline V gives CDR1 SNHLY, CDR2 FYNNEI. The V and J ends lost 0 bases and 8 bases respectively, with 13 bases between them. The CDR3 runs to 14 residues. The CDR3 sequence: CASSEAHRGGGYTF. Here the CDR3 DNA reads TGTGCCAGCAGTGAAGCGCACCGGGGTGGGGGCTACACCTTC.

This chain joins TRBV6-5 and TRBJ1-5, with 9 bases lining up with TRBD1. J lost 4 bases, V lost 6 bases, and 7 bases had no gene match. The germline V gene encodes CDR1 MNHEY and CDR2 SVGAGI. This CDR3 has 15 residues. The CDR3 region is CASSRTGVWNQPQHF. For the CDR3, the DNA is TGTGCCAGCAGCAGGACAGGGGTTTGGAATCAGCCCCAGCATTTT.

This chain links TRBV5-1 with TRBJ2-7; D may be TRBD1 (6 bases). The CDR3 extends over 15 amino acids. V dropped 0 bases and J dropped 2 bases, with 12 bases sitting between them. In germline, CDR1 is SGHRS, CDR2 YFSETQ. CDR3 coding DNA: TGCGCCAGCAGCTTGGAAGGACAGTCCGCCTACGAGCAGTACTTC. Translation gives CASSLEGQSAYEQYF.

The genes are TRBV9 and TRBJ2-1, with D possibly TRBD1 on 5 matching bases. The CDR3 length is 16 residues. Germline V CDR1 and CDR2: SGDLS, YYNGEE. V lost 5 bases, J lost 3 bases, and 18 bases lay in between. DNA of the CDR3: TGTGCCAGCAGTAATCCCAGGGCGTCGGGCTACAATGAGCAGTTCTTC. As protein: CASSNPRASGYNEQFF.

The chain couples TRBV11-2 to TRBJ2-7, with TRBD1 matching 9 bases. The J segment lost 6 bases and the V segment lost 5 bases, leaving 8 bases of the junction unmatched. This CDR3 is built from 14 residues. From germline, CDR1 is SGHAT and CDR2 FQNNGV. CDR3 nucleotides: TGTGCCAGCAGCGGAACCGGGACAGGGAGCGAGCAGTACTTC. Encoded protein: CASSGTGTGSEQYF.

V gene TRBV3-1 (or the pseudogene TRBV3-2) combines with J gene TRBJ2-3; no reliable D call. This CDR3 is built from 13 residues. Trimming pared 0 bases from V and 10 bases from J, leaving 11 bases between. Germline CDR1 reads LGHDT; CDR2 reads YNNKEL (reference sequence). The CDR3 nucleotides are TGTGCCAGCAGCCAAGATCCTCATTTAGCGCAGTATTTT. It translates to CASSQDPHLAQYF.

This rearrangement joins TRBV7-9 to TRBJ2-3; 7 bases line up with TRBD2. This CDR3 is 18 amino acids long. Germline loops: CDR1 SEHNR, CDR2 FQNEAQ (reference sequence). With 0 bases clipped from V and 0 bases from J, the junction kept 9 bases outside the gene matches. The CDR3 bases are TGTGCCAGCAGCTTAGCGTGGGGGGGGACCTCTAGCACAGATACGCAGTATTTT. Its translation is CASSLAWGGTSSTDTQYF. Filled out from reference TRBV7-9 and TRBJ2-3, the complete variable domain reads DTGVSQNPRHKITKRGQNVTFRCDPISEHNRLYWYRQTLGQGPEFLTYFQNEAQLEKSRLLSDRFSAERPKGSFSTLEIQRTEQGDSAMYLCASSLAWGGTSSTDTQYFGPGTRLTVL.

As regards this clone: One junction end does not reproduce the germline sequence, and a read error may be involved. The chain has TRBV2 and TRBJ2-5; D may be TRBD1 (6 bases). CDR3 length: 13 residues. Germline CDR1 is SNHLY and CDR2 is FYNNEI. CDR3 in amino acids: CASSVGRGEAQYF. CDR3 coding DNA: TGTGCCAGCAGTGTAGGCAGGGGAGAGGCCCAGTACTTC. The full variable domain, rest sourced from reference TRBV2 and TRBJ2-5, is EPEVTQTPSHQVTQMGQEVILRCVPISNHLYFYWYRQILGQKVEFLVSFYNNEISEKSEIFDDQFSVERPDGSNFTLKIRSTKLEDSAMYFCASSVGRGEAQYFGPGTRLLVL.

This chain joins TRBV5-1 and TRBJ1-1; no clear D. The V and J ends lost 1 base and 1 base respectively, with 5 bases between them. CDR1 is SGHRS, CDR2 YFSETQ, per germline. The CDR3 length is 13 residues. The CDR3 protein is CASSLTENTEAFF. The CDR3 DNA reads TGCGCCAGCAGCTTGACAGAGAACACTGAAGCTTTCTTT. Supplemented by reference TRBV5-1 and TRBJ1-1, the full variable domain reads KAGVTQTPRYLIKTRGQQVTLSCSPISGHRSVSWYQQTPGQGLQFLFEYFSETQRNKGNFPGRFSGRQFSNSRSEMNVSTLELGDSALYLCASSLTENTEAFFGQGTRLTVV.